This T cell receptor (beta chain) was sequenced in a study of blood T cell repertoires in COVID-19. Overall study: Researchers got acute and convalescent COVID-19 samples from the United States, Italy and Spain. Sample material is recorded as cDNA or gDNA derived from T cells, B-cell-depleted T cells, or PBMCs.

This CDR3 spans 14 amino acids. The germline V gene has CDR1 SGDLS and CDR2 YYNGEE. Trimming cost V 2 bases and J 10 bases, with 13 bases left between them. Original processing notes: Estimation of nucleated cell counts was performed using reference gene primer amplification. Assay used: immunoSEQ multiplex PCR; TCRdb lists only in-frame clones, some missing. V, J and clone size reflect that table, while D and trimming were determined from the DNA. The table shows 97,000 or so clones, with around 92% occurring only once. The rearrangement joins TRBV9 to TRBJ1-6; D possibly corresponds to TRBD1 (5 bases). The receptor comes from a man aged 18 to 35 with acute or convalescent COVID-19. The material sequenced was peripheral blood. This CDR3 reads CASSVPGIGSPLHF. The CDR3 region has the DNA TGTGCCAGCAGCGTTCCAGGGATTGGATCACCCCTCCACTTT.